Following are 18 T cell receptor beta chains from one sample sequenced in a study of CD8+ T cells in alopecia areata. Described treatment: oral pan-JAK inhibitor, 5-10 mg twice daily. The study team obtained lesional scalp punch biopsies and peripheral blood from alopecia areata patients. Sequencing templates came from extracted RNA that was reverse transcribed into cDNA. Sequenced by immunoSEQ multiplex PCR; TCRdb stores in-frame clones only, minus some. The sample lists around 12,000 clones, around 63% occurring once. The material was skin, obtained at week 4, from a patient treated with tofacitinib. The source of these receptors is a human donor with alopecia areata.

The chain employs TRBV5-5 and TRBJ1-2, with 7 bases that match TRBD1. J lost 1 base, V lost 3 bases, and 6 bases had no gene match. From germline, CDR1 is SGHKS and CDR2 YYEKEE (reference sequence). The CDR3 totals 15 residues. The CDR3 DNA is TGTGCCAGCAGCTACTACAGGGGTGATAACTATGGCTACACCTTC. As protein: CASSYYRGDNYGYTF.

The chain recombines TRBV6-5 with TRBJ2-7, with D perhaps TRBD1 (5 bases). Deletions cut 2 bases from V and 5 bases from J, with 13 bases between. Germline V gives CDR1 MNHEY, CDR2 SVGAGI. This CDR3 has 14 residues. CDR3 nucleotide sequence: TGTGCCAGCAGTTACCGCAGGGCTTCCAACGAGCAGTACTTC. Protein sequence: CASSYRRASNEQYF.

The chain is built from TRBV7-2 and TRBJ1-1, with D hard to call. V was clipped by 2 bases and J by 6 bases, with 19 bases between them. This CDR3 comprises 16 residues. CDR1 is SGHTA and CDR2 is FQGNSA in the germline V gene. CDR3 bases: TGTGCCAGCAGCTTACATGGTAACCGCGACCGGGCTGAAGCTTTCTTT. Encoded protein: CASSLHGNRDRAEAFF.

In its sample, this clone was seen a few times. The gene calls are TRBV29-1 and TRBJ1-2; D remains ambiguous. This CDR3 is 11 amino acids long. The V end lost 7 bases, the J end lost 2 bases, and 8 bases lay between the germline ends. Looked up from germline, CDR1 is SQVTM and CDR2 is ANQGSEA. CDR3 sequence: CSGLENYGYTF. The CDR3 DNA sequence: TGCAGCGGACTAGAGAACTATGGCTACACCTTC.

The table lists this clone with a count of one. The V gene is TRBV7-2, the J gene TRBJ2-5; D remains ambiguous. The CDR3 extends over 15 amino acids. Germline V gene lookup returns CDR1 SGHTA and CDR2 FQGNSA. The V gene lost 3 bases and the J gene lost 1 base, with 12 bases spanning the gap. In DNA, the CDR3 is TGTGCCAGCAGCTTTACACACCAGCCCCAAGAGACCCAGTACTTC. It yields the protein CASSFTHQPQETQYF.

By frequency in the sample, this clone is large (0.1 to 1%). This chain joins TRBV4-3 and TRBJ2-2; 8 nucleotides agree with TRBD2. Trimming removed 4 bases from V and 2 bases from J; junction bases left unmatched: 9. Germline V gene sequence: CDR1 LGHNA, CDR2 YSLEER. This CDR3 is 17 amino acids long. CDR3 loop: CASSRYPGGPNTGELFF. Here the CDR3 DNA reads TGCGCCAGCAGCCGATATCCGGGGGGGCCCAACACCGGGGAGCTGTTTTTT.

This chain uses TRBV7-2 with TRBJ1-3; no reliable D call. Trimming stripped 3 bases from V and 6 bases from J, with 12 bases between. This CDR3 spans 14 amino acids. Germline CDR1 SGHTA, CDR2 FQGNSA. CDR3: CASSFHRSENTIYF. For the CDR3, the DNA is TGTGCCAGCAGCTTCCATCGGAGTGAAAACACCATATATTTT.

The J gene is TRBJ2-6, the V gene TRBV19, with no clear D. There are 15 residues in the CDR3. V lost 5 bases and J lost 0, with 8 bases in between. Per the germline V gene, CDR1 is LNHDA and CDR2 is SQIVND (reference sequence). The CDR3 spells CASSLGSSGANVLTF. For the CDR3, the DNA is TGTGCCAGTAGTTTGGGTAGCTCTGGGGCCAACGTCCTGACTTTC.

J is TRBJ2-2 and V is TRBV6-5; the D is unclear. Germline CDR1 is MNHEY and CDR2 is SVGAGI. The CDR3 sequence is 13 residues long. V dropped 5 bases and J dropped 0 bases, with 4 bases sitting between them. CDR3 amino acids: CASSDPNTGELFF. The DNA for the CDR3 is TGTGCCAGCAGTGACCCGAACACCGGGGAGCTGTTTTTT.

The V and J genes are TRBV7-9 and TRBJ2-1; D uncertain. Trimming cost V 5 bases and J 6 bases, with 14 bases left between them. Germline CDR1 SEHNR, CDR2 FQNEAQ (reference sequence). This CDR3 has 14 residues. The CDR3 bases are TGTGCCAGCAGCCCCCAGGTTAACCTCAATGAGCAGTTCTTC. This encodes CASSPQVNLNEQFF. Full variable domain (rest looked up from reference TRBV7-9 and TRBJ2-1): DTGVSQNPRHKITKRGQNVTFRCDPISEHNRLYWYRQTLGQGPEFLTYFQNEAQLEKSRLLSDRFSAERPKGSFSTLEIQRTEQGDSAMYLCASSPQVNLNEQFFGPGTRLTVL.

This clone was seen a handful of times. A junction boundary mismatches the germline segment, possibly from a read error. The gene calls are TRBV7-7 and TRBJ2-1; TRBD2 matches at 12 bases. Germline CDR1 reads SSHAT; CDR2 reads FNYEAQ (reference sequence). The CDR3 runs 16 residues. The CDR3 nucleotides are TGTGCTAGCAGCCCACTAGCGGGGGGTTTCAACAATGAGCAGTTCTTC. It yields the protein CASSPLAGGFNNEQFF.

This clone has just a few counts. V usage is TRBV19 and J usage is TRBJ2-1; TRBD2 agrees at 7 bases. Germline CDR1 LNHDA, CDR2 SQIVND (reference sequence). The V and J ends lost 5 bases and 5 bases, in that order; junction bases with no gene match: 9. There are 15 residues in the CDR3. The chain's CDR3 is CASSGGGDIHNEQFF. The DNA of the CDR3 is TGTGCCAGTAGTGGGGGGGGAGATATCCACAATGAGCAGTTCTTC.

The chain couples TRBV4-1 to TRBJ2-1; D may be TRBD1 (5 bases). The CDR3 length is 15 residues. The germline V and J ends were trimmed by 6 bases and 7 bases, with 19 bases remaining between them. Germline assignment: CDR1 MGHRA and CDR2 YSYEKL. CDR3 sequence (DNA): TGCGCCAGCAGGCCCGGACACCTGCTAGGGAATGAGCAGTTCTTC. The encoded protein is CASRPGHLLGNEQFF.

The genes are TRBV4-2 and TRBJ2-7, with D maybe TRBD2 (6 bases). The germline V gene encodes CDR1 LGHNA and CDR2 YNFKEQ. This CDR3 is 17 amino acids long. V was pared by 1 base and J by 7 bases, with 23 bases between. The CDR3 DNA sequence: TGTGCCAGCAGCCAAGTGGGTTTTGGGACTCCCCAGTGGGAGCAGTACTTC. It encodes CASSQVGFGTPQWEQYF.

This clone has only a few counts. The CDR3 coding sequence is TGTGCCAGCAGCCTATCGGACGGAATATCCTACGAGCAGTACTTC. As protein: CASSLSDGISYEQYF. The chain has TRBV7-2 and TRBJ2-5, with D hard to call. The tail of the sequence fits TRBJ2-7 better, so the J call may be wrong. The CDR3 is 15 amino acids. Germline V CDR1 and CDR2: SGHTA, FQGNSA.

In DNA, the CDR3 is TGCGCCAGCAGCCAAGGTTTTGACCCGTACAATGAGCAGTTCTTC. Translation: CASSQGFDPYNEQFF. The V and J genes are TRBV4-1 and TRBJ2-1; D gene unclear. The CDR3 has 15 amino acids. In germline, CDR1 is MGHRA, CDR2 YSYEKL. The V end lost 1 base, the J end lost 4 bases, and 11 bases lay between the germline ends.

The chain recombines TRBV15 with TRBJ2-1; D call uncertain. V lost 0 bases to trimming and J lost 8 bases, with 14 bases between them. The length of the CDR3 is 15 residues. Per germline, CDR1 LNHNV and CDR2 YYDKDF (reference sequence). For the CDR3, the DNA is TGTGCCACCAGCAGAGATAGGTTACAAAGCCATGAGCAGTTCTTC. Amino acid sequence: CATSRDRLQSHEQFF. Together with reference TRBV15 and TRBJ2-1, the CDR3 gives the full variable domain: DAMVIQNPRYQVTQFGKPVTLSCSQTLNHNVMYWYQQKSSQAPKLLFHYYDKDFNNEADTPDNFQSRRPNTSFCFLDIRSPGLGDTAMYLCATSRDRLQSHEQFFGPGTRLTVL.

This clone turned up a few times. The chain combines TRBV10-3 with TRBJ1-3; possibly TRBD1 for D (5 bases). Germline values: CDR1 ENHRY, CDR2 SYGVKD. This CDR3 contains 14 residues. Between the trimmed V and J ends, which lost 6 bases and 2 bases, there was a span of 11 bases. The CDR3 spells CAIRPGTAGNTIYF. CDR3 coding DNA: TGTGCCATCAGGCCAGGGACGGCTGGAAACACCATATATTTT.